This passage covers 8 T cell receptor beta chains from one sample sequenced in a study of T cells after yellow fever vaccination. TCRdb ran MiXCR on the 5' RACE reads and lists one entry per CDR3 protein. Of about 320,000 distinct CDR3 sequences listed, around 4.4% are singletons. This sample comprised PBMCs, obtained 15 days after the yellow fever booster vaccination. Every receptor here comes from a man younger than 35 who received the YFV17D yellow fever vaccine.

This clonotype was counted only a few times. This chain links TRBV6-2 or TRBV6-3 with TRBJ2-5, with D possibly being TRBD2 (5 bases). Deletions cut 6 bases from V and 5 bases from J, with 13 bases between. Germline loops: CDR1 MNHEY, CDR2 SVGEGT. CDR3 length: 13 amino acids. The CDR3 region is CASSPDPGETQYF. For the CDR3, the DNA is TGTGCCAGCAGCCCAGACCCGGGGGAGACCCAGTACTTC.

This clonotype was detected ten times or more. V gene TRBV4-2 combines with J gene TRBJ2-5; 7 nucleotides align to TRBD1. V trimming: 4 bases; J trimming: 5 bases; junction bases outside the gene matches: 10. CDR1 LGHNA and CDR2 YNFKEQ come from the germline V gene. There are 15 residues in the CDR3. The CDR3 DNA reads as TGTGCCAGCAGCCCACGGACAGGCCGGCGGGAGACCCAGTACTTC. Protein: CASSPRTGRRETQYF.

This clonotype was counted at least ten times. V and J are TRBV21-1 and TRBJ2-1; the table's D call TRBD1 went unverified against the DNA. TRBV21-1 is shown as a pseudogene. This CDR3 is 16 amino acids long. This chain's CDR3 is CASSQAGAPSYNEQFF. CDR3 bases: TGTGCCAGCAGTCAGGCGGGGGCCCCATCCTACAATGAGCAGTTCTTC.

This clonotype appeared many times. This chain links TRBV5-1 with TRBJ2-3; D might be TRBD1 (6 bases). Germline CDR1 and CDR2: SGHRS and YFSETQ. Trimming took off 1 base at V and 4 bases at J, with 10 bases between the two ends. This CDR3 comprises 14 residues. CDR3 DNA sequence: TGCGCCAGCAGCTTGATACAGGGTTCAGATACGCAGTATTTT. Its translation is CASSLIQGSDTQYF.

This clonotype was seen ten or more times. The V and J genes are TRBV5-1 and TRBJ2-3; weak D call: TRBD2 (6 bases). This CDR3 has 13 residues. CDR1 is SGHRS, CDR2 YFSETQ, per germline. The germline V and J ends were trimmed by 4 bases and 6 bases, with 12 bases remaining between them. The CDR3 protein is CASSPRSGDTQYF. DNA of the CDR3: TGCGCCAGCAGCCCCCGGAGCGGGGATACGCAGTATTTT.

CDR3 sequence reads: CASSFYKGQASTDTQYF. The CDR3, as DNA: TGTGCCAGCAGTTTTTATAAAGGACAGGCAAGCACAGATACGCAGTATTTT. The J gene is TRBJ2-3, the V gene TRBV27; 7 bases fit TRBD1. CDR1 and CDR2 (germline): MNHEY, SMNVEV (reference sequence). V shed 3 bases and J 0 bases; nucleotides not matched to a gene: 9. The length of the CDR3 is 17 residues.

The CDR3 DNA reads TGTGCCACCAGTGAATTGGACAGGGGCAACACCGGGGAGCTGTTTTTT. It yields the protein CATSELDRGNTGELFF. The chain carries TRBV24-1 and TRBJ2-2; 9 nucleotides line up with TRBD1. V was pared by 4 bases and J by 2 bases, with 4 bases of the junction left unmatched. CDR1 is KGHDR and CDR2 is SFDVKD in the germline V gene. The CDR3 covers 16 residues.

In this sample, this clonotype turned up many times. V and J are TRBV5-1 and TRBJ1-4, with unresolved D. CDR1 and CDR2 from the germline V gene are SGHRS and YFSETQ. Between the trimmed V and J ends, which lost 0 bases and 4 bases, there was a span of 13 bases. The CDR3 length is 16 residues. The CDR3 DNA reads as TGCGCCAGCAGCTTGGCCAGCCAGGCAATTAATGAAAAACTGTTTTTT. Its translation: CASSLASQAINEKLFF. The full variable domain, in which reference TRBV5-1 and TRBJ1-4 provide the parts outside the CDR3, is KAGVTQTPRYLIKTRGQQVTLSCSPISGHRSVSWYQQTPGQGLQFLFEYFSETQRNKGNFPGRFSGRQFSNSRSEMNVSTLELGDSALYLCASSLASQAINEKLFFGSGTQLSVL.